This is a list of T cell receptor beta chains from one sample in a study of cytomegalovirus exposure and HLA in healthy donors. Clones were read by immunoSEQ multiplex PCR, and TCRdb kept only the in-frame ones, dropping some. The table records 77,000 or so clones, 75% of them present only once. The sample comprised PBMCs. Receptors originate from a woman in her thirties or forties in good health and CMV-seronegative. The CDR3 runs from the conserved cysteine through the conserved F or W. Each record gives: V gene, J gene, D gene, clone size, CDR3 protein, CDR3 DNA. The D gene is left open where the match is weak. For some rows the clone size is stated as once, few or many, or as a class when expanded; others skip it.

>TRBV6-5|TRBJ1-1|TRBD1|NA
CASSYLDRPEAFF
TGTGCCAGCAGTTACTTGGACAGGCCTGAAGCTTTCTTT
>TRBV11-2|TRBJ2-7|TRBD1|NA
CASSSGGDEQYF
TGTGCCAGCAGCTCAGGGGGCGACGAGCAGTACTTC
>TRBV7-3|TRBJ1-2|NA|NA
CASSLNGGHIGGYTF
TGTGCCAGCAGCTTAAATGGGGGCCACATAGGTGGCTACACCTTC
>TRBV5-8|TRBJ1-2|TRBD1|NA
CASSPGTGGYGYTF
TGTGCCAGCAGCCCGGGGACAGGGGGCTATGGCTACACCTTC
>TRBV28|TRBJ1-5|NA|NA
CANARADQPQHF
TGTGCCAACGCCAGGGCGGATCAGCCCCAGCATTTT
>TRBV6-6|TRBJ2-7|TRBD1|few
CASSKSTGEAYEQYF
TGTGCCAGCAGCAAATCGACAGGGGAGGCCTACGAGCAGTACTTC
>TRBV7-2|TRBJ2-7|TRBD2|NA
CASSIRLAGASYEQYF
TGTGCCAGCAGCATTAGACTAGCGGGGGCCTCCTACGAGCAGTACTTC
>TRBV5-6|TRBJ2-7|NA|NA
CASSSTALRIRGSYEQYF
TGTGCCAGCAGCTCGACAGCTTTGAGAATCCGAGGCTCCTACGAGCAGTACTTC
>TRBV10-3|TRBJ2-2|TRBD2|NA
CAISAGGNTGELFF
TGTGCCATCAGTGCGGGGGGGAACACCGGGGAGCTGTTTTTT
>TRBV11-2|TRBJ2-1|TRBD2|few
CASSRLAGPSYNEQFF
TGTGCCAGCAGTCGTTTAGCGGGCCCATCCTACAATGAGCAGTTCTTC
>TRBV27|TRBJ2-7|TRBD2|NA
CASSSGPPASGKYEQYF
TGTGCCAGCAGTTCCGGGCCGCCGGCTAGCGGGAAATACGAGCAGTACTTC
>TRBV6-1|TRBJ2-7|TRBD1|NA
CATGQGFEREQYF
TGTGCCACTGGACAGGGGTTTGAGAGGGAGCAGTACTTC
>TRBV27|TRBJ2-1|NA|few
CASSFRGGREQFF
TGTGCCAGCAGTTTTCGAGGAGGGCGTGAGCAGTTCTTC
>TRBV7-3|TRBJ2-1|TRBD1|NA
CASSPRQGWAEQFF
TGTGCCAGCAGCCCGCGACAGGGCTGGGCTGAGCAGTTCTTC
>TRBV18|TRBJ1-2|TRBD1|NA
CASSPATGTSKNMAGYGYTF
TGTGCCAGCTCACCAGCGACAGGGACGAGCAAGAATATGGCCGGCTATGGCTACACCTTC
>TRBV6-6|TRBJ2-2|TRBD1|NA
CASSAIGQGTGELFF
TGTGCCAGCAGCGCGATCGGACAGGGGACCGGGGAGCTGTTTTTT
>TRBV5-1|TRBJ1-1|TRBD1|few
CASSLEGQGKNTEAFF
TGCGCCAGCAGCTTGGAGGGACAGGGTAAGAACACTGAAGCTTTCTTT
>TRBV5-3|TRBJ2-7|TRBD2|few
CARMGEGSEQYF
TGTGCCAGAATGGGGGAGGGGAGCGAGCAGTACTTC
>TRBV7-8|TRBJ1-2|TRBD1|NA
CASSSAGGIYGYTF
TGTGCCAGCAGCTCAGCAGGGGGCATCTATGGCTACACCTTC
>TRBV7-9|TRBJ1-3|NA|NA
CASSLGLDDISGNTIYF
TGTGCCAGCAGCTTGGGGCTGGACGACATCTCTGGAAACACCATATATTTT
>TRBV7-9|TRBJ2-1|TRBD1|NA
CASSPGTEPWVGQFF
TGTGCCAGCAGCCCCGGGACAGAGCCATGGGTTGGGCAGTTCTTC
>TRBV27|TRBJ2-1|NA|NA
CASREQGSRDWNEQFF
TGTGCCAGCAGGGAACAGGGGAGTCGGGACTGGAATGAGCAGTTCTTC
>TRBV18|TRBJ2-7|TRBD1|NA
CASSLDRVAGEQYF
TGTGCCAGCTCTTTGGACAGGGTGGCCGGGGAGCAGTACTTC
>TRBV7-3|TRBJ2-3|NA|NA
CASSLTVGPKQSTDTQYF
TGTGCCAGCAGCTTAACAGTGGGGCCCAAGCAAAGCACAGATACGCAGTATTTT
>TRBV7-3|TRBJ1-2|NA|NA
CASSSTGYYGYTF
TGTGCCAGCAGCTCTACAGGGTACTATGGCTACACCTTC
>TRBV7-2|TRBJ2-1|TRBD2|NA
CASSKAGYSYNEQFF
TGTGCCAGCAGTAAAGCGGGATACTCCTACAATGAGCAGTTCTTC
>TRBV28|TRBJ1-2|NA|NA
CASSLQGFPGYTF
TGTGCCAGCAGTTTACAGGGTTTTCCTGGCTACACCTTC